A single sample is the source of the 16 T cell receptor beta chains below, sequenced in a study of blood T cells in healthy people across ages. Then a second PCR, running roughly 7 to 11 cycles, was carried out with a sample-barcoded 5' primer and a J-beta primer mix. TCRdb re-called the 5' RACE reads with MiXCR, one entry per CDR3 protein. The sample gives under 1,000,000 distinct CDR3 sequences, 36% of which show up once; about an eighth is in the top ten. The sequenced sample consisted of blood. The receptors derive from a man between 18 and 29 years old in good health.

This clonotype was observed a few times. The gene calls are TRBV7-2 and TRBJ1-6, with 7 bases lining up with TRBD1. The J segment lost 5 bases and the V segment lost 2 bases, leaving 9 bases of the junction unmatched. Germline-derived CDR1 and CDR2 are SGHTA and FQGNSA. The CDR3 is 17 residues long. For the CDR3, the DNA is TGTGCCAGCAGCTTACGTAACAGGGGAGTAGATAATTCACCCCTCCACTTT. Its translation is CASSLRNRGVDNSPLHF.

The chain combines TRBV13 with TRBJ1-2, with 11 bases matching TRBD1. V lost 1 base to trimming and J lost 4 bases; unmatched junction nucleotides: 11. The CDR3 is made up of 18 amino acids. CDR1 is PRHDT and CDR2 is FYEKMQ in the germline V gene (reference sequence). CDR3 nucleotides: TGTGCCAGCAGCTTAGATCCGGGACAGGGGGGTCTTCCCTATGGCTACACCTTC. It codes for CASSLDPGQGGLPYGYTF.

This clonotype was detected a few times. The chain combines TRBV20-1 with TRBJ1-2, with a possible D match to TRBD1 (5 bases). This CDR3 spans 13 amino acids. CDR1 and CDR2 from the germline V gene are DFQATT and SNEGSKA (reference sequence). Trimming cost V 3 bases and J 8 bases, with 16 bases left between them. For the CDR3, the DNA is TGCAGTGCTAGGGACACCTCCTCTGGCGGCTACACCTTC. Translation: CSARDTSSGGYTF.

A few counts support this clonotype. The chain links TRBV5-5 to TRBJ1-5, with 7 bases that match TRBD1. V dropped 3 bases and J dropped 4; count of bases not matched to a gene: 7. The CDR3 totals 15 residues. Germline V gives CDR1 SGHKS, CDR2 YYEKEE (reference sequence). Here the CDR3 reads CASSWGQSGNQPQHF. CDR3 sequence (DNA): TGTGCCAGCAGCTGGGGACAGAGTGGGAATCAGCCCCAGCATTTT. The full variable domain, rest sourced from reference TRBV5-5 and TRBJ1-5, is DAGVTQSPTHLIKTRGQQVTLRCSPISGHKSVSWYQQVLGQGPQFIFQYYEKEERGRGNFPDRFSARQFPNYSSELNVNALLLGDSALYLCASSWGQSGNQPQHFGDGTRLSIL.

This rearrangement joins TRBV12-5 to TRBJ2-5; a weak D match, TRBD1 (5 bases). The V end lost 5 bases, the J end lost 2 bases, and 6 bases lay between the germline ends. Germline lookup yields CDR1 LGHNT and CDR2 FRNRAP. The CDR3 is 12 amino acids. The CDR3 loop is CASGRQQETQYF. CDR3 DNA: TGTGCTAGTGGTAGACAGCAAGAGACCCAGTACTTC. The variable domain in full, completed from reference TRBV12-5 and TRBJ2-5, reads DARVTQTPRHKVTEMGQEVTMRCQPILGHNTVFWYRQTMMQGLELLAYFRNRAPLDDSGMPKDRFSAEMPDATLATLKIQPSEPRDSAVYFCASGRQQETQYFGPGTRLLVL.

Notes on this clonotype: Germline is not matched at one junction end, which may reflect a read error. The genes are TRBV7-9 and TRBJ1-3; D is ambiguous. The CDR3 contains 15 residues. Germline V lookup: CDR1 SEHNR, CDR2 FQNEAQ (reference sequence). The CDR3 DNA reads TGTGCCAGCAGCCCCCCCCGCCGACTTGGAAACACCTTATATTTT. Translated: CASSPPRRLGNTLYF.

About this clonotype itself: One junction end disagrees with the germline gene, perhaps due to a read error. The chain carries TRBV12-3 or TRBV12-4 and TRBJ2-3; no definite D call. The CDR3 totals 13 residues. The CDR3 spells CAGSPRPTDTQYF. The CDR3 DNA reads as TGTGCCGGCAGCCCCAGGCCCACAGATACGCAGTATTTT.

In its sample, this clonotype was seen many times. The chain employs TRBV10-3 and TRBJ2-7, with D tentatively TRBD1 (5 bases). With 11 bases removed from V and 2 bases from J, the gap between germline ends came to 16 bases. This CDR3 spans 13 amino acids. Germline CDR1 reads ENHRY; CDR2 reads SYGVKD. The CDR3 nucleotides are TGTGCCGCCTCAGGGAATAAACCCTACGAGCAGTACTTC. This sequence encodes CAASGNKPYEQYF.

The chain joins TRBV12-3 or TRBV12-4 to TRBJ1-1; the D gene is possibly TRBD1 (6 bases). Trimming stripped 10 bases from V and 0 bases from J, with 12 bases between. The CDR3 length is 13 residues. The CDR3 bases are TGTGCCACCCGGACAGAATTGAACACTGAAGCTTTCTTT. Translating gives CATRTELNTEAFF.

V usage is TRBV2 and J usage is TRBJ2-5; no definite D call. Germline CDR1 is SNHLY and CDR2 is FYNNEI. The CDR3 extends over 14 amino acids. Trimming shortened V by 6 bases and J by 4 bases, and 15 bases separated the two germline ends. The CDR3 spells CASSTDLVAETQYF. The CDR3 nucleotides read TGTGCCAGCAGCACAGACTTGGTAGCAGAGACCCAGTACTTC.

The chain carries TRBV21-1 and TRBJ1-2; the table's D call, TRBD1, was not checked against the DNA. TRBV21-1 is recorded as a pseudogene. The CDR3 has 16 residues. Here the CDR3 reads CASSNPDRDLWGGYTF. In DNA, the CDR3 is TGTGCCAGCAGCAACCCGGACAGGGACTTATGGGGGGGCTACACCTTC.

The rearrangement joins TRBV29-1 to TRBJ2-3; TRBD1 matches 8 bases. V lost 4 bases to trimming and J lost 3 bases; unmatched junction nucleotides: 15. Germline CDR1 and CDR2: SQVTM and ANQGSEA. This CDR3 spans 17 amino acids. The DNA of the CDR3 is TGCAGCGTTGCGGGGCCGACAGGGGATTTTAGGACAGATACGCAGTATTTT. The encoded protein is CSVAGPTGDFRTDTQYF.

V and J are TRBV7-2 and TRBJ2-6; 7 bases fit TRBD1. With 7 bases clipped from V and 1 base from J, the junction kept 7 bases outside the gene matches. CDR1 SGHTA and CDR2 FQGNSA come from the germline V gene. This CDR3 comprises 16 residues. CDR3 bases: TGTGCCAGCAACACACCAGGGGGATCTGGGGCCAACGTCCTGACTTTC. This encodes CASNTPGGSGANVLTF.

In its sample, this clonotype was seen a few times. The genes are TRBV19 and TRBJ2-5, with 8 bases fitting TRBD2. The ends lost 10 bases at V and 5 bases at J; junction bases unmatched: 9. Germline lookup yields CDR1 LNHDA and CDR2 SQIVND (reference sequence). The CDR3 has 13 residues. Here the CDR3 reads CATAGGGRETQYF. The DNA of the CDR3 is TGTGCCACCGCCGGCGGCGGGAGGGAGACCCAGTACTTC. The full variable domain, with the rest looked up from reference TRBV19 and TRBJ2-5, is DGGITQSPKYLFRKEGQNVTLSCEQNLNHDAMYWYRQDPGQGLRLIYYSQIVNDFQKGDIAEGYSVSREKKESFPLTVTSAQKNPTAFYLCATAGGGRETQYFGPGTRLLVL.

At least ten counts were recorded for this clonotype. The chain carries TRBV12-3 or TRBV12-4 and TRBJ2-1, with 8 nucleotides matching TRBD1. V lost 2 bases to trimming and J lost 8 bases; unmatched junction nucleotides: 14. This CDR3 is 17 amino acids long. The CDR3 spells CASSLLPDRVYGDEQFF. The CDR3, as DNA: TGTGCCAGCAGTTTACTCCCGGACAGGGTATATGGAGATGAGCAGTTCTTC.

This clonotype was seen at least ten times. The V and J genes are TRBV12-3 or TRBV12-4 and TRBJ2-7; 7 bases align to TRBD1. This CDR3 is 15 amino acids long. V gave up 0 bases and J gave up 9 bases; unmatched junction bases: 11. This CDR3 reads CASSLATGTVKMQYF. The CDR3 DNA reads TGTGCCAGCAGTTTAGCCACCGGGACAGTGAAGATGCAGTACTTC.